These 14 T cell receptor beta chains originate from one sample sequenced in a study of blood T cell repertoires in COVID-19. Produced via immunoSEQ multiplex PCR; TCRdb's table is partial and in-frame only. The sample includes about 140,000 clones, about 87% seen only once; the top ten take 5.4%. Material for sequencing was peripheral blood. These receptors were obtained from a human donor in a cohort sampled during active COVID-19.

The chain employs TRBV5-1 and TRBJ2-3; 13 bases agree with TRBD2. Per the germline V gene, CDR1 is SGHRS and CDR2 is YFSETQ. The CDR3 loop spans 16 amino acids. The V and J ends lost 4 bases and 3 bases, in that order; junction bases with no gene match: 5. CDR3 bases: TGCGCCAGCAGCCCCAGGACTAGCGGGAGAACAGATACGCAGTATTTT. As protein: CASSPRTSGRTDTQYF.

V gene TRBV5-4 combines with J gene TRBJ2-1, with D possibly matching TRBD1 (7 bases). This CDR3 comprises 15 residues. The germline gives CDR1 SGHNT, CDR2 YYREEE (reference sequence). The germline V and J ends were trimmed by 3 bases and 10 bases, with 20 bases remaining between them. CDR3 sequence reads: CASSWGRGVVGEQFF. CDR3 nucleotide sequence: TGTGCCAGCAGCTGGGGCAGGGGGGTGGTGGGCGAGCAGTTCTTC.

CDR3 amino acids: CASSEGTGGTEAFF. The CDR3 DNA reads as TGTGCCAGCAGTGAAGGGACAGGGGGCACTGAAGCTTTCTTT. This rearrangement joins TRBV6-1 to TRBJ1-1, with 10 bases matching TRBD1. The CDR3 spans 14 residues. Trimming removed 1 base from V and 4 bases from J; junction bases left unmatched: 0. The germline CDR1 and CDR2 sequences are MNHNS and SASEGT.

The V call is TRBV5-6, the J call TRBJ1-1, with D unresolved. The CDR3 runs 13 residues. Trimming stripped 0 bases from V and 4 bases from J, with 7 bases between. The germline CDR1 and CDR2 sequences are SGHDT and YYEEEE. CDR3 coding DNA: TGTGCCAGCAGCTTGGCGGTTGGCACTGAAGCTTTCTTT. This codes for CASSLAVGTEAFF.

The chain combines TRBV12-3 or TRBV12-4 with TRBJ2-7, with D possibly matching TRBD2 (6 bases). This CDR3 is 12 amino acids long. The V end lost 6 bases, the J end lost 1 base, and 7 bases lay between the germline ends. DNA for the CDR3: TGTGCCAGCAGGGGGGGTTCCTACGAGCAGTACTTC. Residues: CASRGGSYEQYF.

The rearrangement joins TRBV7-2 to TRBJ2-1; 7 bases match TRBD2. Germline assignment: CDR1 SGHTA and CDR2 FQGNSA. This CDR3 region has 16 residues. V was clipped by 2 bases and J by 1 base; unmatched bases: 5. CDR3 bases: TGTGCCAGCAGCTTACGCGCCGGGAGGTCCTACAATGAGCAGTTCTTC. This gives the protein CASSLRAGRSYNEQFF.

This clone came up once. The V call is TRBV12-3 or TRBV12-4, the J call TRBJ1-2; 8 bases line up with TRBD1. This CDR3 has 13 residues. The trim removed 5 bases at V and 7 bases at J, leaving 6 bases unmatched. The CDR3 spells CASSPTGGTGYTF. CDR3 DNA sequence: TGTGCCAGCAGTCCCACAGGGGGAACTGGCTACACCTTC.

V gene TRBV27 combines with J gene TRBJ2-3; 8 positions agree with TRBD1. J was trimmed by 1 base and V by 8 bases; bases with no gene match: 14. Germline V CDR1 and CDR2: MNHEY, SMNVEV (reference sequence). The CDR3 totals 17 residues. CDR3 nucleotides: TGTGCCAGCTGGGACCCCGTTCAGGGGGCTCGCACAGATACGCAGTATTTT. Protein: CASWDPVQGARTDTQYF.

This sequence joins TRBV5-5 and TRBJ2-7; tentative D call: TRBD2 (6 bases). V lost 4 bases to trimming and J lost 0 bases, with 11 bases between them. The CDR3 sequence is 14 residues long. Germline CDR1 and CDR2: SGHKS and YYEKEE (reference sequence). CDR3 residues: CASSGSGHSYEQYF. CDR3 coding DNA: TGTGCCAGCAGCGGGAGCGGGCACTCCTACGAGCAGTACTTC.

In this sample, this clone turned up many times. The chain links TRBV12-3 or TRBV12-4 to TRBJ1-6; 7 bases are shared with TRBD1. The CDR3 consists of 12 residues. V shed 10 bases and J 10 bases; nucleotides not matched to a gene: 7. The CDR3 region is CATRQGNSPLHF. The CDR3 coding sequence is TGTGCCACTCGACAGGGAAACTCACCCCTCCACTTT.

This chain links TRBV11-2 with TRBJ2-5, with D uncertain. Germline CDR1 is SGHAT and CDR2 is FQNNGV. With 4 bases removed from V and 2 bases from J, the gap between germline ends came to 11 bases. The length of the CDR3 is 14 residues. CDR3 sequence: CASSYPTAQETQYF. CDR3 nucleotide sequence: TGTGCCAGCAGCTACCCGACTGCACAAGAGACCCAGTACTTC.

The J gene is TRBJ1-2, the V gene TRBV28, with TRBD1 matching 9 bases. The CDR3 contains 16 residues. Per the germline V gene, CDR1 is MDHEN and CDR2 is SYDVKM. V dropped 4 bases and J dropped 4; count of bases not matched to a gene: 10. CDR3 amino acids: CASSSTYATGGYGYTF. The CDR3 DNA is TGTGCCAGCAGTTCGACCTATGCGACAGGGGGCTATGGCTACACCTTC.

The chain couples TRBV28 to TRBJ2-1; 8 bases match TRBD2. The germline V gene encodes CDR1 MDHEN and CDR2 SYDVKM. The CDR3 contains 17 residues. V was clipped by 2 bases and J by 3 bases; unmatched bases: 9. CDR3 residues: CASSLALSGGRYNEQFF. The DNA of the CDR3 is TGTGCCAGCAGTTTAGCCTTAAGCGGGGGCCGCTACAATGAGCAGTTCTTC.

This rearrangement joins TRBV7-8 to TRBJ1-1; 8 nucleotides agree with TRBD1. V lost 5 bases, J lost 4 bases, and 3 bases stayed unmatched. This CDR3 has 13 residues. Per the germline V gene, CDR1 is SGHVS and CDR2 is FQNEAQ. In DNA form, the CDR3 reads TGTGCCAGCAGCCTACAGGGGGTCACTGAAGCTTTCTTT. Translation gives CASSLQGVTEAFF.